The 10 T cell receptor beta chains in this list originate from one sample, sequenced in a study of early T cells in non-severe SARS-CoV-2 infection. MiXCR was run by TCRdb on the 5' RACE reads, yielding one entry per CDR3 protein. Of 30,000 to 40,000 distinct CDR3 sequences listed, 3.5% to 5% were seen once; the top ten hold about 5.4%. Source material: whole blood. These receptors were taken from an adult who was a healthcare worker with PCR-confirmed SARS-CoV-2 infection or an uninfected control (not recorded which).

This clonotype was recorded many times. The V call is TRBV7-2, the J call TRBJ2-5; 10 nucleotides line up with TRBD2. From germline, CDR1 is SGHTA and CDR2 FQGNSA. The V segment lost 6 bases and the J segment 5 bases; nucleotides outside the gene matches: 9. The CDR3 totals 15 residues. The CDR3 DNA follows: TGTGCCAGCAGTCCCGCTAGCGGGAGCCTGGAGACCCAGTACTTC. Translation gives CASSPASGSLETQYF.

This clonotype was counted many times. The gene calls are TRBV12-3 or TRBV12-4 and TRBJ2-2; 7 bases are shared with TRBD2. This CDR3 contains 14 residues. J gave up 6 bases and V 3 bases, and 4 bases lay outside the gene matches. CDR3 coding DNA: TGTGCCAGCAGTTTTCAGGGAGGGTCCGGGGAGCTGTTTTTT. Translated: CASSFQGGSGELFF.

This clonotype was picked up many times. CDR3 bases: TGTGCCAGCAGCTCCGCCGAGGGGGCTGCCTACAATGAGCAGTTCTTC. Its protein is CASSSAEGAAYNEQFF. V usage is TRBV7-6 and J usage is TRBJ2-1, with 7 positions matching TRBD1. Trimming at V came to 4 bases and at J to 2 bases, leaving 8 bases not matched to a gene. The CDR3 runs to 16 residues. Germline V gene sequence: CDR1 SGHVS, CDR2 FNYEAQ.

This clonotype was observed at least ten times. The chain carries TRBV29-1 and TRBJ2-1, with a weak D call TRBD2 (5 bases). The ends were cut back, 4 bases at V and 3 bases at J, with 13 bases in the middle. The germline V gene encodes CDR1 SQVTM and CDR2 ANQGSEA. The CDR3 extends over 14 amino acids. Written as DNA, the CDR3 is TGCAGCGTTGTCCCCCCGGCGGGCTACAATGAGCAGTTCTTC. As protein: CSVVPPAGYNEQFF.

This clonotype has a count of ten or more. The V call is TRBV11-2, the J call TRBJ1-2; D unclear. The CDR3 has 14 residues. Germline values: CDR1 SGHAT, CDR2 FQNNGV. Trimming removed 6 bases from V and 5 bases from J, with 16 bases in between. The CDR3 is CASRSWRAAYGYTF. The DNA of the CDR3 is TGTGCCAGCAGATCATGGAGGGCTGCTTATGGCTACACCTTC.

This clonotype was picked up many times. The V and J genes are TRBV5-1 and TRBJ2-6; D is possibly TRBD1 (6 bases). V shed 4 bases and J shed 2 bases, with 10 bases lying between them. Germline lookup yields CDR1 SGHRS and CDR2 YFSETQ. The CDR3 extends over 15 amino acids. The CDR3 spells CASSNRAAGANVLTF. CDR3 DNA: TGCGCCAGCAGCAACAGGGCGGCTGGGGCCAACGTCCTGACTTTC. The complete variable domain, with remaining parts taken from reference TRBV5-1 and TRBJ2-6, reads KAGVTQTPRYLIKTRGQQVTLSCSPISGHRSVSWYQQTPGQGLQFLFEYFSETQRNKGNFPGRFSGRQFSNSRSEMNVSTLELGDSALYLCASSNRAAGANVLTFGAGSRLTVL.

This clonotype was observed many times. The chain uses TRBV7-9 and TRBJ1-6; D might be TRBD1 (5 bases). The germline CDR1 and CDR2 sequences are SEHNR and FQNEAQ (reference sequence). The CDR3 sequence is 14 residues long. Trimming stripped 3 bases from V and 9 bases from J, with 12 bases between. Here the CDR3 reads CASSLRGAPSPLHF. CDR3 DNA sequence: TGTGCCAGCAGCTTGAGGGGCGCTCCTTCACCCCTCCACTTT.

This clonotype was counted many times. CDR3 in amino acids: CASSQGTAGYGYTF. CDR3 nucleotide sequence: TGTGCCAGCAGCCAAGGGACAGCTGGCTATGGCTACACCTTC. This rearrangement joins TRBV7-2 to TRBJ1-2; TRBD1 aligns across 7 bases. Germline V gene data show CDR1 as SGHTA and CDR2 as FQGNSA. The CDR3 runs to 14 residues. Losses at the gene ends were 5 bases for V and 4 bases for J; bases not matched to a gene: 7.

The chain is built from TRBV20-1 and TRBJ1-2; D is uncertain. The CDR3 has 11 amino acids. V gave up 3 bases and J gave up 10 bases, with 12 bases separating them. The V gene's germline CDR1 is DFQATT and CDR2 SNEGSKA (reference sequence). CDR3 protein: CSARAMKDYTF. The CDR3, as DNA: TGCAGTGCTAGGGCCATGAAAGACTACACCTTC.

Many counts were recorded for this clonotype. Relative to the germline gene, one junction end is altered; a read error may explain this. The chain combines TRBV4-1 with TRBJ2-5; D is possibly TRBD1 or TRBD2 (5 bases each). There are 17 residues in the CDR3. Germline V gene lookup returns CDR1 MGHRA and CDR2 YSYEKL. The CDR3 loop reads CASRQALQGVGQETQYF. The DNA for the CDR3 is TGCGCCAGCAGACAAGCTTTGCAGGGAGTGGGGCAAGAGACCCAGTACTTC.